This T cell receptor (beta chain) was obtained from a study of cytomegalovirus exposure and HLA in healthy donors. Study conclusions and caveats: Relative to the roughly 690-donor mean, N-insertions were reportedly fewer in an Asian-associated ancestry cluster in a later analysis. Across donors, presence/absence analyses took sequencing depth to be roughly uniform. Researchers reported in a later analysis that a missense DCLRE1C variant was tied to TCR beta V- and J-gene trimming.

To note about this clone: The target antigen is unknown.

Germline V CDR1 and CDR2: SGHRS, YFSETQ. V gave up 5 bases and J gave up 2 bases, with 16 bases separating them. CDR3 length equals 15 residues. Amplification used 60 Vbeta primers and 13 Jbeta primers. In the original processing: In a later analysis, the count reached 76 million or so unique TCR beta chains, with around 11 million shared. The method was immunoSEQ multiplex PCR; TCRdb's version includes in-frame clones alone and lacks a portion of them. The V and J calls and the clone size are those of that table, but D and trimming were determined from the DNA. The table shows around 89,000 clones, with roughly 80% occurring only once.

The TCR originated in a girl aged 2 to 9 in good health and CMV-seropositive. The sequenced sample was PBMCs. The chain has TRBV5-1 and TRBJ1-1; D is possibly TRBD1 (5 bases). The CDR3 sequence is CASSIGTLYNTEAFF. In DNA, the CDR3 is TGCGCCAGCAGTATCGGGACTCTTTATAACACTGAAGCTTTCTTT. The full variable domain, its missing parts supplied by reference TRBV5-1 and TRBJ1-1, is KAGVTQTPRYLIKTRGQQVTLSCSPISGHRSVSWYQQTPGQGLQFLFEYFSETQRNKGNFPGRFSGRQFSNSRSEMNVSTLELGDSALYLCASSIGTLYNTEAFFGQGTRLTVV.